This entry lists 9 T cell receptor beta chains sequenced from one sample in a study of CD8 T cells in Susac syndrome. Reverse transcription of about 0.5 to 1 ug RNA was carried out with random hexamers. Each CDR3 protein gets one entry after TCRdb re-called the immunoSEQ multiplex PCR reads with MiXCR. The table has some 300,000 distinct CDR3 sequences, roughly 85% seen once. Sequencing was performed on CD8+ T cells from PBMCs. These receptors were collected from a human donor with multiple sclerosis.

The chain employs TRBV11-2 and TRBJ1-2; D is possibly TRBD1 (6 bases). Germline-derived CDR1 and CDR2 are SGHAT and FQNNGV. This CDR3 is built from 16 residues. With 1 base removed from V and 2 bases from J, the gap between germline ends came to 14 bases. CDR3 amino acids: CASSLGGGLLNYGYTF. CDR3 DNA: TGTGCCAGCAGCTTAGGGGGGGGCCTCTTAAACTATGGCTACACCTTC.

The V gene is TRBV11-2, the J gene TRBJ2-7; 10 nucleotides match TRBD2. In germline, CDR1 is SGHAT, CDR2 FQNNGV. Germline trimming cut 5 bases from V and 2 bases from J; bases unmatched to any gene: 6. The CDR3 extends over 15 amino acids. The CDR3 protein is CASSTWTSGAYEQYF. DNA for the CDR3: TGTGCCAGCAGCACCTGGACTAGCGGAGCCTACGAGCAGTACTTC.

This sequence joins TRBV20-1 and TRBJ2-7; a possible D gene is TRBD2 (5 bases). CDR1 and CDR2 from the germline V gene are DFQATT and SNEGSKA (reference sequence). The V and J ends lost 3 bases and 2 bases respectively, with 17 bases between them. CDR3 size: 15 residues. The DNA of the CDR3 is TGCAGTGCTAGCAGGACTTTCACCCGCACCTACGAGCAGTACTTC. Its protein is CSASRTFTRTYEQYF.

This clonotype was picked up a small number of times. This rearrangement joins TRBV4-3 to TRBJ2-7; TRBD1 or TRBD2 may be the D gene (6 bases each). Trimming pared 0 bases from V and 2 bases from J, leaving 14 bases between. The germline V gene encodes CDR1 LGHNA and CDR2 YSLEER. This CDR3 region has 16 residues. DNA for the CDR3: TGCGCCAGCAGCCAAGATCGGGGGACACTTACCTACGAGCAGTACTTC. Encoded protein: CASSQDRGTLTYEQYF.

This clonotype was counted a few times. V is TRBV7-9 and J is TRBJ1-5; tentative D call: TRBD1 (5 bases). Germline V gene sequence: CDR1 SEHNR, CDR2 FQNEAQ (reference sequence). V was pared by 3 bases and J by 4 bases, with 10 bases between. The CDR3 contains 14 residues. The CDR3 protein is CASSLGTGNQPQHF. The CDR3 DNA reads TGTGCCAGCAGCTTGGGAACAGGTAATCAGCCCCAGCATTTT. Variable domain in full (rest from reference TRBV7-9 and TRBJ1-5): DTGVSQNPRHKITKRGQNVTFRCDPISEHNRLYWYRQTLGQGPEFLTYFQNEAQLEKSRLLSDRFSAERPKGSFSTLEIQRTEQGDSAMYLCASSLGTGNQPQHFGDGTRLSIL.

Here the CDR3 DNA reads TGCAGTGCTAGCCTTTCAGGGTTCTCCTACGAGCAGTACTTC. Translation gives CSASLSGFSYEQYF. V is TRBV20-1 and J is TRBJ2-7, with TRBD1 as a possible D gene (5 bases). The germline gives CDR1 DFQATT, CDR2 SNEGSKA (reference sequence). The CDR3 extends over 14 amino acids. The germline V and J ends were trimmed by 3 bases and 0 bases, with 12 bases remaining between them.

This clonotype was counted a single time. This chain uses TRBV30 with TRBJ1-1; D ambiguous. V dropped 2 bases and J dropped 5 bases, with 15 bases sitting between them. This CDR3 contains 14 residues. Germline V gene lookup returns CDR1 GTSNPN and CDR2 SVGIG (reference sequence). CDR3 region: CAWSSWGGRTEAFF. CDR3 in DNA: TGTGCCTGGAGTTCCTGGGGAGGGAGGACTGAAGCTTTCTTT.

This chain connects TRBV19 to TRBJ2-2; TRBD1 agrees at 8 bases. Germline V gives CDR1 LNHDA, CDR2 SQIVND (reference sequence). With 5 bases clipped from V and 4 bases from J, the junction kept 3 bases outside the gene matches. The CDR3 is made up of 14 amino acids. In DNA form, the CDR3 reads TGTGCCAGTAGTTTGACAGGGGCCACCGGGGAGCTGTTTTTT. Protein product: CASSLTGATGELFF.

This rearrangement joins TRBV27 to TRBJ1-3; 12 positions match TRBD1. V lost 5 bases, J lost 0 bases, and 5 bases stayed unmatched. CDR3 length equals 17 residues. Looked up from germline, CDR1 is MNHEY and CDR2 is SMNVEV (reference sequence). CDR3 DNA sequence: TGTGCCAGCAGTCCCATGGGACAGGGGGCCTCTGGAAACACCATATATTTT. This gives the protein CASSPMGQGASGNTIYF.